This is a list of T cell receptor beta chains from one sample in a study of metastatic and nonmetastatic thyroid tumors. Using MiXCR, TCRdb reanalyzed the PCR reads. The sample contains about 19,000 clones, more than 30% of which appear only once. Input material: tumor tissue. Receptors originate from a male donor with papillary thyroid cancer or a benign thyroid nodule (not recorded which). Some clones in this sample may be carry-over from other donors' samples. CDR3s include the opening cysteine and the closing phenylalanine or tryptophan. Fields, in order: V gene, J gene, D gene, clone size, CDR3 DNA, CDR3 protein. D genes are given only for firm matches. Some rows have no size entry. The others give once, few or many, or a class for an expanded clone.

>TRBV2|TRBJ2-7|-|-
TGTGCCAGCAGTGCCTTCCGGGACATCTCCTACGAGCAGTACTTC
CASSAFRDISYEQYF
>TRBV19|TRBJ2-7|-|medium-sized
TGTGCCAGTAGTGAGTGGCAGCCCCCCTACGAGCAGTACTTC
CASSEWQPPYEQYF
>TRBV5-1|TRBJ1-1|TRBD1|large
TGCGCCAGCAGCCCCGGGACAGGGGTCACTGAAGCTTTCTTT
CASSPGTGVTEAFF
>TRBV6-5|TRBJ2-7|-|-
TGTGCCAGCAGTGACTCGTCCAACGCGCAGTACTTC
CASSDSSNAQYF
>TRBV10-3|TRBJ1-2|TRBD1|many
TGTGCCATCAGTGAGTCGGGGACAGGGGACCACTATGGCTACACCTTC
CAISESGTGDHYGYTF
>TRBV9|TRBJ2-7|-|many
TGTGCCAGCAGCGACCCCTGGGGGGTACCTCCCTACGAGCAGTACTTC
CASSDPWGVPPYEQYF
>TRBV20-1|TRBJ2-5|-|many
TGCAGTGCCATCTCAACTAGAGAGACCCAGTACTTC
CSAISTRETQYF
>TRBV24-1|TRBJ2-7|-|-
TGTGCCACCAGAGACTCTTCATGGTTGAACGAGCAGTACTTC
CATRDSSWLNEQYF
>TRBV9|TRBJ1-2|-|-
TGTGCCAGCAGCTGCCCGGGATTTTCCTATGGCTACACCTTC
CASSCPGFSYGYTF
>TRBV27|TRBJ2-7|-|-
TGTGCCAGCAGCTTAGGAGCGGCGGAGTCCTACGAGCAGTACTTC
CASSLGAAESYEQYF
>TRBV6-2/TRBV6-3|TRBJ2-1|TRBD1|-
TGTGCCAGCAGCTCGGACAGGGGGCTGGTAAGTGAGCAGTTCTTC
CASSSDRGLVSEQFF
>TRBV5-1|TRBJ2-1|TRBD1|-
TGCGCCAGCAGCTTGGGGGGACAGGGTCTCAATGAGCAGTTCTTC
CASSLGGQGLNEQFF
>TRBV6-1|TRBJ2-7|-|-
TGTGCCAGCAGTGAAGCCGAGAACAGGGCCTACGAGCAGTACTTC
CASSEAENRAYEQYF
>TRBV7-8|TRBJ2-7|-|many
TGTGCCAGCAGCTTAAGGACCTCTTCCCACGAGCAGTACTTC
CASSLRTSSHEQYF
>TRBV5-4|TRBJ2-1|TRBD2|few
TGTGCCAGCAGCTTGGGTTCAGCGGGAGGGCCTGCCTACAATGAGCAATTCTTC
CASSLGSAGGPAYNEQFF
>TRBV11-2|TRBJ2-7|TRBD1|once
TGTGCCAGCAGCTTAGGGACAGGGGCATACGAGCAGTACTTC
CASSLGTGAYEQYF
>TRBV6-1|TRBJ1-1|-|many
TGTGCCAGCAGGGGCTTTGTGAACACTGAGGCTTTCTTT
CASRGFVNTEAFF
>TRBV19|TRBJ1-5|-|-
TGTGCCCGTAGTCTGGAGGGTAGCAATCAGCCCCAGCATTTT
CARSLEGSNQPQHF
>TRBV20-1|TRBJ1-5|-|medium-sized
TGCAGTGCTCAACAGGCTACTATGGAACAGCCCCAGCATTTT
CSAQQATMEQPQHF
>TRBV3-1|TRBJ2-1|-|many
TGTGCCAGCAGCCAAGATCTCGGGAGGGGGCGCTACAATGAGCAGTTCTTC
CASSQDLGRGRYNEQFF
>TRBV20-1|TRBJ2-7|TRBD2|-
TGCAGTGCGTCACGGGCGACTAGCGGCTCCTACGAGCAGTACTTC
CSASRATSGSYEQYF
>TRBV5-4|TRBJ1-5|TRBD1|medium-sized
TGTGCCAGCAGCCTGGACAGGAGTCAGCCCCAGCATTTT
CASSLDRSQPQHF
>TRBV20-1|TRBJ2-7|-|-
TGCAGTGCGAGCCGACAGTGGAATTCGGACGAGCAGTACTTC
CSASRQWNSDEQYF
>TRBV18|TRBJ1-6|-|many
TGTGCCAGCTCACTAAACTCGGGCGGAGATTCACCCCTCCACTTT
CASSLNSGGDSPLHF
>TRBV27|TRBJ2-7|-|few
TGTGCCAGCAGTTTCGCACAGTACGTCGAGCAGTACTTC
CASSFAQYVEQYF
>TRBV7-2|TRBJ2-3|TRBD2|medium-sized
TGTGCCAGCAGCTCCACTAGCGGGAGCTCCCCCACAGATACGCAGTATTTT
CASSSTSGSSPTDTQYF
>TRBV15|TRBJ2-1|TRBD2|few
TGTGCCACCAGCTCTTCTAGCGGGAGGGCCTTTGCTGAGCAGTTCTTC
CATSSSSGRAFAEQFF
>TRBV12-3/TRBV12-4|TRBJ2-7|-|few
TGTGCCAGCAGTCGGACTGGCTACGAGCAGTACTTC
CASSRTGYEQYF
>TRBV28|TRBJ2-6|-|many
TGTGCCAGCAGTTTAGGGAGCTCTGGGGCCAACGTCCTGACTTTC
CASSLGSSGANVLTF